Reported below is one TCR beta chain. Its target is not known. A single base separates this from a much larger clone, so it may be a read error. Donors with ophthalmopathy: moderate-to-severe activity, CAS ≥3, NOSPECS ≥4, duration under 3 months. The PBMCs were taken from around 9 ml of fresh peripheral blood. The study amplified TCR beta CDR3 regions using RNA transcripts. The first round was an RT-PCR with HTBI primers, and the second round was a multiplex PCR. Each CDR3 protein is one row after TCRdb ran MiXCR on the multiplex PCR reads. Of hundreds of thousands of distinct CDR3 sequences in the sample, about 41% were seen once. The sample originates from a study of Graves' ophthalmopathy and Graves' hyperthyroidism. Study overall: Prior to any treatment, peripheral blood was collected at the time of initial diagnosis. Study results and caveats: Predictions made by the model for ophthalmopathy progression reached roughly 64% sensitivity and around 72% specificity.

This CDR3 comprises 14 residues. Trimming shortened V by 3 bases and J by 5 bases, and 13 bases separated the two germline ends. Looked up from germline, CDR1 is SGHVT and CDR2 is SQSDAQ. The chain links TRBV7-4 to TRBJ1-2, with D perhaps matching TRBD1 (6 bases). The sequencing input was peripheral blood. This clonotype was sampled from an adult man with Graves' ophthalmopathy. DNA of the CDR3: TGTGCCAGCAGCTTCGTGGGGGGCCATTATGGCTACACCTTC. This sequence encodes CASSFVGGHYGYTF.